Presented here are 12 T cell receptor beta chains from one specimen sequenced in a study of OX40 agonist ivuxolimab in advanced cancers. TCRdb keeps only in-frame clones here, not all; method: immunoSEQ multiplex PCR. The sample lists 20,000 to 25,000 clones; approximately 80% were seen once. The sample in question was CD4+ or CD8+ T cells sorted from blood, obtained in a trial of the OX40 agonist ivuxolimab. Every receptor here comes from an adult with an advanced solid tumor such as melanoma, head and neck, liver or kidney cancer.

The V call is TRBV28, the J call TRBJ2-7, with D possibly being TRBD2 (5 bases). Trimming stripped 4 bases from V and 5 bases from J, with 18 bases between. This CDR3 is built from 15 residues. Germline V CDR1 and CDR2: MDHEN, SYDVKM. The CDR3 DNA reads TGTGCCAGCAGTTCCCGAGGGATTCTGGCGGACGAGCAGTACTTC. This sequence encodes CASSSRGILADEQYF.

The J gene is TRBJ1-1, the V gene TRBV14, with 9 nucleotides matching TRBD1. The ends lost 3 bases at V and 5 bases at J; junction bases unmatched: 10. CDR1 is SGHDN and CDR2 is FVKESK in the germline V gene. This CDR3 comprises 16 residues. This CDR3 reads CASSQGTGFSETEAFF. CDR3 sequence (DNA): TGTGCCAGCAGCCAGGGGACAGGGTTCAGTGAAACTGAAGCTTTCTTT.

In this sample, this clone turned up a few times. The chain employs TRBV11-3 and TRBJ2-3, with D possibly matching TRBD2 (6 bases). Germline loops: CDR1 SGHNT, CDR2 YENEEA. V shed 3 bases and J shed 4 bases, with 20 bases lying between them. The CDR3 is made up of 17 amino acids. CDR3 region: CASSFRTEGGAPDTQYF. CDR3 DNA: TGTGCCAGCAGCTTCCGCACGGAGGGCGGGGCCCCAGATACGCAGTATTTT.

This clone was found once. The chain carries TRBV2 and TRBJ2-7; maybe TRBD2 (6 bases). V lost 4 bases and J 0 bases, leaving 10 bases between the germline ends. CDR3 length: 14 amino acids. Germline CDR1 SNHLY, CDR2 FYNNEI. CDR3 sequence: CASSGKGGSYEQYF. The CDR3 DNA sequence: TGTGCCAGCAGTGGTAAGGGAGGCTCCTACGAGCAGTACTTC.

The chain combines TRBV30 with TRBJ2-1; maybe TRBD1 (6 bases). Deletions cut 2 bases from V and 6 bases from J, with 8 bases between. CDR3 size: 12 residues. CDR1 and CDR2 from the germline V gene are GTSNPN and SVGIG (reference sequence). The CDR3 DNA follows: TGTGCCTGGAGTACAGGGTCCAATGAGCAGTTCTTC. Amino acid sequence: CAWSTGSNEQFF.

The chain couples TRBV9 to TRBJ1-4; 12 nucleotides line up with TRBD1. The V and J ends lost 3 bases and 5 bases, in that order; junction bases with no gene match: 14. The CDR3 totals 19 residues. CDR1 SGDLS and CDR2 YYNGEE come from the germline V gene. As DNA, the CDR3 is TGTGCCAGCAGCGCAACGGCGAACTTCGGGACAGGGGGCAATGAAAAACTGTTTTTT. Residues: CASSATANFGTGGNEKLFF.

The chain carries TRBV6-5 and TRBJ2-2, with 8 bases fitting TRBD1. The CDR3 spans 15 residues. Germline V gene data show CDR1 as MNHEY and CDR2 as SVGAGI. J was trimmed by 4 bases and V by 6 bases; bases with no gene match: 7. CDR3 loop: CASSQGQVSTGELFF. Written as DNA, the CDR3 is TGTGCCAGCAGCCAGGGACAGGTTTCCACCGGGGAGCTGTTTTTT.

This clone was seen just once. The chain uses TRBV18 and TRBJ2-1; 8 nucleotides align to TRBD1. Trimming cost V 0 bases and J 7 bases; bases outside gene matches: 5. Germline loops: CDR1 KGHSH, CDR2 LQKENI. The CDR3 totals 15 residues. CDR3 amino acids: CASSPPDRVRNEQFF. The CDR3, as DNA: TGTGCCAGCTCACCACCGGACAGGGTGAGGAATGAGCAGTTCTTC.

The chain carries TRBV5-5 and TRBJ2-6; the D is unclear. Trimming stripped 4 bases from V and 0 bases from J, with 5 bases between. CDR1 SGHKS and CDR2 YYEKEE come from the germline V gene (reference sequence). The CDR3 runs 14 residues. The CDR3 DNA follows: TGTGCCAGCAGCCCCCCCTCTGGGGCCAACGTCCTGACTTTC. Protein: CASSPPSGANVLTF.

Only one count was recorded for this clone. This CDR3 reads CASSVASGGLTDTQYF. CDR3 bases: TGTGCCAGCAGCGTAGCTAGCGGGGGACTCACAGATACGCAGTATTTT. The gene calls are TRBV9 and TRBJ2-3; 10 bases line up with TRBD2. From germline, CDR1 is SGDLS and CDR2 YYNGEE. V shed 0 bases and J 2 bases; nucleotides not matched to a gene: 3. The CDR3 runs 16 residues. The full variable domain, with the rest looked up from reference TRBV9 and TRBJ2-3, is DSGVTQTPKHLITATGQRVTLRCSPRSGDLSVYWYQQSLDQGLQFLIQYYNGEERAKGNILERFSAQQFPDLHSELNLSSLELGDSALYFCASSVASGGLTDTQYFGPGTRLTVL.

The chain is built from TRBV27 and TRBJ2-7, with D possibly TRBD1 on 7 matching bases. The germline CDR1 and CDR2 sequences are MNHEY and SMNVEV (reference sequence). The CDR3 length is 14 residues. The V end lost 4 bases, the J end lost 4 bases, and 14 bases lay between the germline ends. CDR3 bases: TGTGCCAGCAGTTGGTCGCAGGGGGGATACGAGCAGTACTTC. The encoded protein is CASSWSQGGYEQYF.

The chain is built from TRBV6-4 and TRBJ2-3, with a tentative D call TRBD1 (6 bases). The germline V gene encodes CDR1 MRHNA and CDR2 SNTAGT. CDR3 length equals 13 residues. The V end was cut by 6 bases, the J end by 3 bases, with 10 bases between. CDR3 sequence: CASSYRVTDTQYF. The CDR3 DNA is TGTGCCAGCAGCTACAGGGTTACAGATACGCAGTATTTT.